This T cell receptor beta chain stems from a study of graft-versus-host responses after intestinal transplantation. The wider study: Each recipient received a multivisceral, liver-intestinal, or isolated intestinal graft.

Sequencing used immunoSEQ multiplex PCR; TCRdb keeps in-frame clones, though not all of them. In the table there are some 70,000 clones, 92% of which are singletons. Germline-derived CDR1 and CDR2 are SGHRS and YFSETQ. V was cut by 1 base and J by 5 bases, with 16 bases left in between. The CDR3 has 15 amino acids. Samples of marrow taken after transplant originated at the posterior iliac crest or some other site. The source is a human patient who received an intestinal transplant, so some T cells may come from the graft donor. The sequencing here drew on bone marrow, taken almost 750 days after intestinal transplantation. V usage is TRBV5-1 and J usage is TRBJ2-7; no clear D gene. CDR3 protein: CASSLFAEAVDEQYF. The CDR3 coding sequence is TGCGCCAGCAGCTTGTTCGCAGAGGCGGTCGACGAGCAGTACTTC.